This paragraph covers one T cell receptor beta chain sequence. What this receptor recognizes is not known. Base qualities are not recorded, but no much larger clone differs from it by a single base. Library generation was performed with the immunoSEQ multiplex PCR assay. In TCRdb, the immuneACCESS table is reduced to in-frame sequences with V and J assigned. These tables do not hold every clone; where another copy was compared, an unresolved V gene accounts for under half, and the others remain unexplained. Present in this sample are 8,100 or so clones, 74% of which were seen just once. The top ten clonotypes cover about a sixth of the sample. This sample was included in a study of chemoradiotherapy in HPV16-positive cancers (dated by TCRdb to between 2021 and 2024). Looking at the study overall: Candidate HPV-specific T-cell clones and common TCR motifs were defined through functional T-cell assays on cells from a couple of HPV16-positive patients. TCR repertoires from some 90 patients with HPV-related cancers were then used to track the candidate HPV-specific TCRs and motifs. The study asked whether T-cell immunity to the HPV oncoproteins E6 and E7 changes during chemoradiotherapy and whether this immunity affects survival.

Repertoires were sampled repeatedly over the course of chemoradiotherapy so that clonal expansion in the tumor microenvironment could be followed. Here is what the overall study found, with its caveats: In HPV16-positive patients, expansion of HPV-responsive T cells during chemoradiotherapy was associated with improved recurrence-free survival. Expansion of candidate HPV-specific clones and E7-related TCR motifs was observed in the tumor microenvironment during treatment, whereas no such expansion was observed for non-HPV-specific T cells. The survival association was reported for HPV16-positive patients, and the functional definition of HPV-specific T cells was derived from only a couple of HPV16-positive patients.

Measured from the cysteine to the phenylalanine, the CDR3 is 15 residues long. Left in the record is the CDR3 DNA by itself, 45 bases read in frame from the first base. At the junction V is shortened by 2 bases and J by 4 bases, with 13 bases in between. Sequences SGHKS (CDR1) and YYEKEE (CDR2) are obtained from the germline V gene (reference sequence). The sample consisted of tumor tissue, taken from a patient who underwent chemoradiotherapy. The rearranged segments are TRBV5-5 and TRBJ1-3, with no D gene named confidently. The sequence was collected from a human donor with HPV-associated anogenital cancer. The sequence in DNA is TGTGCCAGCAGCTTTGAGGCCGCTCGGGGAAACACCATATATTTT. Its protein is CASSFEAARGNTIYF. The full variable domain, completed from the reference TRBV5-5 and TRBJ1-3 proteins outside the CDR3, reads DAGVTQSPTHLIKTRGQQVTLRCSPISGHKSVSWYQQVLGQGPQFIFQYYEKEERGRGNFPDRFSARQFPNYSSELNVNALLLGDSALYLCASSFEAARGNTIYFGEGSWLTVV.